The 30 T cell receptor beta chains presented below share a single source sample, sequenced in a study of cytomegalovirus exposure and HLA in healthy donors. Using immunoSEQ multiplex PCR, the repertoire was profiled, and TCRdb retains in-frame clones only, with some absent. The data show a few hundred thousand clones, around 86% seen once. The specimen was PBMCs. These receptors all come from a woman between 18 and 29 years old in good health and CMV-seronegative.

The chain has TRBV7-3 and TRBJ2-3, with TRBD2 matching over 12 bases. With 5 bases clipped from V and 4 bases from J, the junction kept 7 bases outside the gene matches. The CDR3 length is 16 residues. Germline V gene lookup returns CDR1 SGHTA and CDR2 FQGTGA. The CDR3 loop reads CASSQDLAGGPDTQYF. The CDR3 region has the DNA TGTGCCAGCAGCCAAGATCTAGCGGGGGGGCCAGATACGCAGTATTTT.

V and J are TRBV6-1 and TRBJ2-7; D is possibly TRBD1 (5 bases). V was shortened by 10 bases and J by 0 bases, with 10 bases between the two germline ends. Per the germline V gene, CDR1 is MNHNS and CDR2 is SASEGT. The CDR3 has 12 amino acids. The CDR3 loop reads CATGHVSYEQYF. The CDR3 DNA is TGTGCCACCGGACACGTCTCCTACGAGCAGTACTTC.

This sequence joins TRBV4-3 and TRBJ2-7, with 7 bases identical to TRBD2. Looked up from germline, CDR1 is LGHNA and CDR2 is YSLEER. The CDR3 sequence is 18 residues long. Trimming cost V 0 bases and J 1 base; bases outside gene matches: 12. CDR3 in amino acids: CASSQEGPKGRVSYEQYF. CDR3 nucleotides: TGCGCCAGCAGCCAAGAAGGTCCGAAAGGGAGGGTTTCCTACGAGCAGTACTTC.

V gene TRBV27 combines with J gene TRBJ1-1, with a possible D match to TRBD1 (5 bases). Germline CDR1 MNHEY, CDR2 SMNVEV (reference sequence). CDR3 length: 15 amino acids. Deletions cut 3 bases from V and 6 bases from J, with 17 bases between. In DNA form, the CDR3 reads TGTGCCAGCAGTTTCTCCGCAGGGTATACTGCTGAAGCTTTCTTT. Its translation is CASSFSAGYTAEAFF.

V gene TRBV30 combines with J gene TRBJ1-5; D remains unclear. Germline lookup yields CDR1 GTSNPN and CDR2 SVGIG (reference sequence). This CDR3 is built from 15 residues. V shed 4 bases and J shed 0 bases, with 13 bases lying between them. CDR3 loop: CAWTEGGYSNQPQHF. CDR3 nucleotide sequence: TGTGCCTGGACCGAGGGAGGATATAGCAATCAGCCCCAGCATTTT.

This rearrangement joins TRBV6-6 to TRBJ1-1; no clear D gene. The CDR3 has 13 amino acids. CDR1 MNHNY and CDR2 SVGAGI come from the germline V gene (reference sequence). V was pared by 2 bases and J by 8 bases, with 12 bases between. The CDR3 spells CASSYRQAGEAFF. The DNA of the CDR3 is TGTGCCAGCAGTTACCGTCAGGCGGGAGAAGCTTTCTTT.

The sample holds a few counts of this clone. The chain combines TRBV6-5 with TRBJ1-2; the D gene is possibly TRBD1 (6 bases). The CDR3 length is 15 residues. The V and J ends lost 5 bases and 5 bases respectively, with 18 bases between them. In germline, CDR1 is MNHEY, CDR2 SVGAGI. CDR3 protein: CASSPRYRDRYGYTF. The CDR3 DNA reads as TGTGCCAGCAGTCCACGATACAGGGATCGGTATGGCTACACCTTC.

The J gene is TRBJ1-1, the V gene TRBV2, with D perhaps TRBD1 (5 bases). Germline values: CDR1 SNHLY, CDR2 FYNNEI. CDR3 length equals 14 residues. Trimming shortened V by 6 bases and J by 5 bases, and 16 bases separated the two germline ends. The CDR3 nucleotides read TGTGCCAGCAGCTTAGGAGGGGAGTGGACTGAAGCTTTCTTT. It codes for CASSLGGEWTEAFF.

The chain joins TRBV7-8 to TRBJ2-4; no clear D. In germline, CDR1 is SGHVS, CDR2 FQNEAQ. Between the trimmed V and J ends, which lost 3 bases and 3 bases, there was a span of 9 bases. This CDR3 comprises 14 residues. The CDR3 protein is CASSFSLDKNIQYF. The CDR3 bases are TGTGCCAGCAGCTTTTCCCTAGACAAAAACATTCAGTACTTC.

The genes are TRBV19 and TRBJ1-2, with D possibly being TRBD1 (6 bases). This CDR3 is 12 amino acids long. V dropped 5 bases and J dropped 8 bases, with 12 bases sitting between them. Germline lookup yields CDR1 LNHDA and CDR2 SQIVND (reference sequence). The CDR3 DNA sequence: TGTGCCAGTAGTCAGGGGATTAGGGGCTACACCTTC. The encoded protein is CASSQGIRGYTF.

The chain joins TRBV10-2 to TRBJ2-7, with TRBD1 identical over 12 bases. The length of the CDR3 is 14 residues. V lost 7 bases, J lost 4 bases, and 5 bases stayed unmatched. Germline assignment: CDR1 WSHSY and CDR2 SAAADI. The CDR3 DNA is TGCGCCAGCATTCCGGGACAGGGGGCTTACGAGCAGTACTTC. Its protein is CASIPGQGAYEQYF.

This clone appeared a single time. V is TRBV27 and J is TRBJ1-4; TRBD1 agrees at 7 bases. Per germline, CDR1 MNHEY and CDR2 SMNVEV (reference sequence). The J segment lost 4 bases and the V segment lost 3 bases, leaving 2 bases of the junction unmatched. The CDR3 is made up of 14 amino acids. The CDR3 bases are TGTGCCAGCAGTTTGGGGACAGATAATGAAAAACTGTTTTTT. Its translation: CASSLGTDNEKLFF. Supplemented by reference TRBV27 and TRBJ1-4, the full variable domain reads EAQVTQNPRYLITVTGKKLTVTCSQNMNHEYMSWYRQDPGLGLRQIYYSMNVEVTDKGDVPEGYKVSRKEKRNFPLILESPSPNQTSLYFCASSLGTDNEKLFFGSGTQLSVL.

This clone appeared once. The CDR3 sequence is CASSLFAGQGRREGYNEQFF. The CDR3 DNA reads TGTGCCAGCAGTTTATTCGCGGGACAGGGGAGAAGGGAAGGCTACAATGAGCAGTTCTTC. The chain employs TRBV27 and TRBJ2-1, with 10 positions matching TRBD1. V shed 1 base, J shed 3 bases, and the junction held 15 bases outside the gene matches. There are 20 residues in the CDR3. Germline CDR1 is MNHEY and CDR2 is SMNVEV (reference sequence).

The chain uses TRBV25-1 and TRBJ2-7; 10 bases are a match to TRBD1. The CDR3 totals 16 residues. V was pared by 4 bases and J by 0 bases, with 6 bases of the junction left unmatched. Germline CDR1 is MGHDK and CDR2 is SYGVNS. Written as DNA, the CDR3 is TGTGCCAGCAGTGGGGCCGGGACAGGGGACTCCTACGAGCAGTACTTC. This translates into CASSGAGTGDSYEQYF.

This rearrangement joins TRBV2 to TRBJ1-1; D gene uncertain. CDR3 length equals 13 residues. Germline loops: CDR1 SNHLY, CDR2 FYNNEI. V lost 0 bases, J lost 3 bases, and 5 bases lay in between. The CDR3 loop reads CASSEAGDTEAFF. In DNA, the CDR3 is TGTGCCAGCAGTGAAGCCGGGGACACTGAAGCTTTCTTT.

This rearrangement joins TRBV19 to TRBJ1-1; perhaps TRBD1 as D (5 bases). V shed 7 bases and J shed 1 base, with 16 bases lying between them. Germline V CDR1 and CDR2: LNHDA, SQIVND (reference sequence). This CDR3 contains 15 residues. The CDR3 nucleotides read TGTGCCAGTACCGAAGGCTCAGGGCGGAACACTGAAGCTTTCTTT. Its translation: CASTEGSGRNTEAFF.

The chain is built from TRBV7-9 and TRBJ1-1; no clear D gene. V was trimmed by 5 bases and J by 0 bases, leaving 7 bases between them. The CDR3 has 13 residues. Germline CDR1 and CDR2: SEHNR and FQNEAQ (reference sequence). CDR3 DNA: TGTGCCAGCAGCAAAAACATGAACACTGAAGCTTTCTTT. Translation gives CASSKNMNTEAFF. The variable domain in full, with the rest retrieved from reference TRBV7-9 and TRBJ1-1, is DTGVSQNPRHKITKRGQNVTFRCDPISEHNRLYWYRQTLGQGPEFLTYFQNEAQLEKSRLLSDRFSAERPKGSFSTLEIQRTEQGDSAMYLCASSKNMNTEAFFGQGTRLTVV.

V is TRBV9 and J is TRBJ1-2; tentative D call: TRBD1 (6 bases). The CDR3 covers 15 residues. In germline, CDR1 is SGDLS, CDR2 YYNGEE. Trimming left V 0 bases short and J 4 bases short, with 13 bases between. The CDR3 coding sequence is TGTGCCAGCAGCGTAGGTCCAGGGGAGAGCTATGGCTACACCTTC. Amino acid sequence: CASSVGPGESYGYTF.

The genes are TRBV18 and TRBJ1-1, with 8 positions matching TRBD1. J gave up 4 bases and V 6 bases, and 13 bases lay outside the gene matches. Germline V CDR1 and CDR2: KGHSH, LQKENI. The CDR3 is 16 amino acids. CDR3 DNA sequence: TGTGCCAGCTCTTATCCTCCAGGGGGCCTCGGCACTGAAGCTTTCTTT. Protein product: CASSYPPGGLGTEAFF.

The CDR3 region has the DNA TGTGCCAGCAGCGACAGGGCTAGTGGGGCCAACGTCCTGACTTTC. Protein: CASSDRASGANVLTF. The V gene is TRBV11-3, the J gene TRBJ2-6; TRBD1 matches 7 bases. The length of the CDR3 is 15 residues. Germline-derived CDR1 and CDR2 are SGHNT and YENEEA. V lost 5 bases and J lost 3; bases outside the gene matches: 4.

In this sample, this clone turned up once. The rearrangement uses TRBV6-5 and TRBJ1-4; 8 nucleotides agree with TRBD1. The CDR3 consists of 15 residues. Germline assignment: CDR1 MNHEY and CDR2 SVGAGI. V was pared by 0 bases and J by 6 bases, with 3 bases of the junction left unmatched. CDR3 loop: CASSYSRRGHEKLFF. The DNA for the CDR3 is TGTGCCAGCAGTTACTCGCGCAGGGGGCATGAAAAACTGTTTTTT.

This chain connects TRBV7-2 to TRBJ2-7, with a possible D match to TRBD2 (5 bases). Per the germline V gene, CDR1 is SGHTA and CDR2 is FQGNSA. V lost 1 base, J lost 2 bases, and 12 bases lay in between. This CDR3 is 15 amino acids long. Written as DNA, the CDR3 is TGTGCCAGCAGCTTAGTATCGGGGATTCCCTACGAGCAGTACTTC. It translates to CASSLVSGIPYEQYF.

The J gene is TRBJ1-3, the V gene TRBV6-5; D is ambiguous. Trimming removed 0 bases from V and 0 bases from J, with 6 bases in between. Germline CDR1 reads MNHEY; CDR2 reads SVGAGI. The CDR3 has 15 amino acids. The CDR3 nucleotides read TGTGCCAGCAGTTACTCCGGTTTCTCTGGAAACACCATATATTTT. As protein: CASSYSGFSGNTIYF.

This clone was seen a handful of times. The chain carries TRBV27 and TRBJ2-7; the D gene is possibly TRBD1 (6 bases). The CDR3 runs 13 residues. The V end lost 5 bases, the J end lost 11 bases, and 19 bases lay between the germline ends. CDR1 and CDR2 (germline): MNHEY, SMNVEV (reference sequence). CDR3 DNA sequence: TGTGCCAGCAGTCCAAAGGGGGACGTCGGCAAGTACTTC. It encodes CASSPKGDVGKYF.

The chain joins TRBV7-6 to TRBJ1-4; unclear D gene. Trimming left V 1 base short and J 3 bases short, with 12 bases between. Germline V CDR1 and CDR2: SGHVS, FNYEAQ. CDR3 length equals 16 residues. The CDR3 loop is CASSLGPRRANEKLFF. CDR3 nucleotides: TGTGCCAGCAGCTTAGGACCCAGGAGGGCTAATGAAAAACTGTTTTTT.

V gene TRBV29-1 combines with J gene TRBJ1-3, with D possibly TRBD1 on 6 matching bases. Germline loops: CDR1 SQVTM, CDR2 ANQGSEA. This CDR3 has 17 amino acids. Trimming removed 1 base from V and 0 bases from J, with 16 bases in between. The CDR3 spells CSVEGELGASSGNTIYF. DNA for the CDR3: TGCAGCGTTGAAGGGGAGCTGGGGGCCAGCTCTGGAAACACCATATATTTT. Based on the CDR3 plus reference TRBV29-1 and TRBJ1-3, the full variable domain is SAVISQKPSRDICQRGTSLTIQCQVDSQVTMMFWYRQQPGQSLTLIATANQGSEATYESGFVIDKFPISRPNLTFSTLTVSNMSPEDSSIYLCSVEGELGASSGNTIYFGEGSWLTVV.

The chain has TRBV21-1 and TRBJ2-7; TRBD2 is the table's D call, not checked against the DNA. TRBV21-1 is an annotated pseudogene. The CDR3 loop spans 15 amino acids. The CDR3 DNA reads as TGTGCCAGCACCCAGGCTACTAGCGGCGCCTACGAGCAGTACTTC. Its protein product is CASTQATSGAYEQYF.

This clone has only one observation. In nucleotides, the CDR3 is TGTGCCAGCAGCGATGTGACAGGGGCCGAGACCCAGTACTTC. This sequence encodes CASSDVTGAETQYF. This chain connects TRBV13 to TRBJ2-5, with 8 bases fitting TRBD1. Germline V gene lookup returns CDR1 PRHDT and CDR2 FYEKMQ (reference sequence). This CDR3 is 14 amino acids long. The J segment lost 5 bases and the V segment lost 5 bases, leaving 7 bases of the junction unmatched.

The chain employs TRBV4-1 and TRBJ2-1; 10 bases match TRBD1. The length of the CDR3 is 19 residues. V was clipped by 5 bases and J by 2 bases; unmatched bases: 15. CDR1 is MGHRA, CDR2 YSYEKL, per germline. CDR3 coding DNA: TGCGCCAGCAGCTCCCCTCTAGGGGGACAGGGGTTTCCCTACAATGAGCAGTTCTTC. This gives the protein CASSSPLGGQGFPYNEQFF.

The rearrangement uses TRBV2 and TRBJ1-1, with D unclear. The germline V and J ends were trimmed by 5 bases and 0 bases, with 13 bases remaining between them. The germline V gene encodes CDR1 SNHLY and CDR2 FYNNEI. CDR3 size: 15 residues. The CDR3 bases are TGTGCCAGCAGTACAGACCGCTACATGAACACTGAAGCTTTCTTT. As protein: CASSTDRYMNTEAFF.